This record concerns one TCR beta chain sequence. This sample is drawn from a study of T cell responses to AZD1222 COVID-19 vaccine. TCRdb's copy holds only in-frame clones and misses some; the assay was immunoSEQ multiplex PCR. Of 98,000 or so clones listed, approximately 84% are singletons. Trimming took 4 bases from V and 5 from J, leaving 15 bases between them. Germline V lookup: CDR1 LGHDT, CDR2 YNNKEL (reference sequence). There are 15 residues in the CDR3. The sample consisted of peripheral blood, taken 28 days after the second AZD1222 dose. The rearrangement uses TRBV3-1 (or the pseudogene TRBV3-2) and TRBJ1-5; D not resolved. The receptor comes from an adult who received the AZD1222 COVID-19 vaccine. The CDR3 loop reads CASSPARSPHQPQHF. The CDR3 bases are TGTGCCAGCAGCCCCGCTCGGAGTCCTCATCAGCCCCAGCATTTT.